This T cell receptor (beta chain) came from a study of blood T cell repertoires in COVID-19 (dated by TCRdb to the early 2020s). In terms of the full investigation: Collaborator samples came from the United States, Italy and Spain and covered acute and convalescent phases of COVID-19. The material from the prospective study consisted of cDNA or gDNA derived from T cells, B-cell-depleted T cells, or PBMCs. Deeply sampled blood TCRbeta repertoires from subjects exposed to, actively infected with, or recovered from COVID-19 were included in the dataset. The repertoires were made available in a free public database intended to serve as a resource for research on the immune response to SARS-CoV-2. Samples came from the ongoing ImmuneRACE study (first 160 participants) plus 1,254 subjects from 6 global collaborators. Nearly every sample came with metadata listing a de-identified subject ID, COVID-19 status, age in years and sex. HLA class I and class II types, where available, came from metadata supplied by the sample provider rather than from assay-based typing. Study-level results and caveats: Clinical and demographic metadata were provided uncurated, with the amount varying by source and participant.

TCRbeta CDR3 regions were amplified from genomic DNA using the immunoSEQ Assay, a bias-controlled multiplex PCR. On the authors' methods: The number of nucleated cells in each sample was estimated by amplification of reference gene primers within the assay. To quantify the absolute abundance of each unique TCRbeta CDR3 rearrangement, sequence reads were collapsed and filtered. For each sample, productive Simpson clonality was calculated as the square root of Simpson's diversity index across productive rearrangements. Imported from immuneACCESS, the table was reduced by TCRdb to in-frame sequences with V and J called. These copies leave out some clones; in studies compared against another copy, an unresolved V gene accounts for under half, and the cause of the remainder is not known. The D gene and trimming were derived from the DNA, and the V and J assignments and clone size from that table. The table for this sample lists some 320,000 clones; roughly 85% of them were counted only once. The ten largest clonotypes hold about 1.9% of the sample.

Participants in the prospective study were aged about 18 to 95 years, lived in under 30 United States geographic areas, and enrolled through a virtual design. To assign participants to cohorts, the prospective study relied on clinical history that participants themselves reported in a screening survey and a study questionnaire. Exposed participants were defined as having been in contact with someone with a PCR-confirmed or clinician-diagnosed COVID-19 case within 2 weeks of study entry. Mobile phlebotomists in the prospective study collected whole blood, serum and a nasopharyngeal or oropharyngeal swab from every participant. Participants in the prospective study had the option to provide additional blood draws and questionnaires over an approximately 2-month period. Blood samples from the prospective study were shipped frozen or at room temperature prior to DNA extraction. Counted from cysteine to phenylalanine, this CDR3 has 16 amino acids. The kept DNA is CDR3 alone, 48 bases in frame from the first base. Sequences SGHNT (CDR1) and YYREEE (CDR2) are obtained from the germline V gene (reference sequence). V ends up 2 bases short and J 3 bases short, with an unmatched junction base count of 5.

With regard to this clone: Its antigen has not been determined. Per-base quality was not reported, and no clone a single base away is much larger than it.

The clonotype comes from a woman aged 25 to 45 who had been exposed to COVID-19. The V and J genes are TRBV5-4 and TRBJ2-1, with TRBD1 matching 10 junction bases. The material sequenced was PBMCs or T cells enriched from blood (not recorded which). The DNA is TGTGCCAGCAGCTTTTCCGGGACAGGGGTCTACAATGAGCAGTTCTTC. Translated, it reads CASSFSGTGVYNEQFF. Beyond the CDR3, the reference TRBV5-4 and TRBJ2-1 genes provide the residues; the full variable domain reads: ETGVTQSPTHLIKTRGQQVTLRCSSQSGHNTVSWYQQALGQGPQFIFQYYREEENGRGNFPPRFSGLQFPNYSSELNVNALELDDSALYLCASSFSGTGVYNEQFFGPGTRLTVL.